This T cell receptor beta chain was profiled in a study of control samples from healthy donors and cancer patients (dated by TCRdb to between 2020 and 2021). Of note for this clone: The antigen this receptor binds is unknown. Base qualities are not provided; no much larger clone lies one nucleotide away.

Receptor amplification or capture employed the immunoSEQ multiplex PCR assay. Held by TCRdb, this immuneACCESS table contains in-frame sequences only and omits some clones. Under half of the omission traces to an unresolved V gene where checked; the cause of the rest is unknown. This sample gives some 140,000 clones in total; roughly 89% of them show up just once. The top ten constitute 10% to 12% of the sample. CDR1 is given as GTSNPN and CDR2 as SVGIG, both from the germline V gene (reference sequence). The CDR3 runs 16 residues from the cysteine to the phenylalanine. The retained sequence is limited to the CDR3, 48 bases, with the frame set at the first base. After removal of 3 bases from V and 4 bases from J, the junction retains 11 bases not matched to a gene.

The sequence derives from a man younger than 45 in good health. The chain couples TRBV30 to TRBJ1-2, with 10 bases in between that match TRBD1. Sequencing was carried out using blood. CDR3 sequence: CAWRGTGASSFYGYTF. The DNA sequence is TGTGCCTGGAGAGGGACAGGGGCTTCCTCCTTCTATGGCTACACCTTC.